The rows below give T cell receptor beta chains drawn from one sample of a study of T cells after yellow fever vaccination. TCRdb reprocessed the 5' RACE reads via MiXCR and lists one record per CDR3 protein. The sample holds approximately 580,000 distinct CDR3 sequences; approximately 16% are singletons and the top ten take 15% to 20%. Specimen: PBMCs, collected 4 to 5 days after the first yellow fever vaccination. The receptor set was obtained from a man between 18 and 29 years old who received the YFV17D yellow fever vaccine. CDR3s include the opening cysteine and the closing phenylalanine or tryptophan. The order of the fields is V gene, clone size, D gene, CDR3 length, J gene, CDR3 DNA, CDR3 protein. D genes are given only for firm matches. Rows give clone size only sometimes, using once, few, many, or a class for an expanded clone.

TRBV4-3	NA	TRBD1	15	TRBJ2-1	TGCGCCAGCAGCCAGGCACGGACAGGGTTCGATGATCAGTTCTTC	CASSQARTGFDDQFF
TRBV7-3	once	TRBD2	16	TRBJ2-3	TGTGCCAGCAGCCCATTGCTGGCGGGGGGCACAGATACGCCGTATTTT	CASSPLLAGGTDTPYF
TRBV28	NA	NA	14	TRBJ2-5	TGTGCCAGCAGACTAAAGGTAGTGACAGAGACCCAGTACTTC	CASRLKVVTETQYF
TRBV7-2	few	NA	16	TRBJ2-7	TGTGCCAGCAGCTTAGTAAAGGGGGGGCCAGGCCACGAGCAGTACTTC	CASSLVKGGPGHEQYF
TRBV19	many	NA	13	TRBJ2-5	TGTGCCAGTTCAGACGGAATCCAAGAGACCCAGTACTTC	CASSDGIQETQYF
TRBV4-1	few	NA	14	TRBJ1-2	TGCGCCAGCAGCCAAGAGGGACTTAACTATGGCTACACCTTC	CASSQEGLNYGYTF
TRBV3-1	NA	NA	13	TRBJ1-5	TGTGCCAGCAGCCAAGTGGGGGCTCAGCCCCAGCATTTT	CASSQVGAQPQHF
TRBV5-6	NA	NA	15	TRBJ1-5	TGTGCCAGCAGCTCCCGTACCAGGGTTGATCAGCCCCAGCATTTT	CASSSRTRVDQPQHF
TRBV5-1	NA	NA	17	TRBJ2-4	TGCGCCAGCAGCTGGGACCTCTACAAGGGGGCCAAAAACATTCAGTACTTC	CASSWDLYKGAKNIQYF
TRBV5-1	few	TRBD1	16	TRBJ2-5	TGCGCCAGCAGCTTACAGCGGACAGGGGGCGCCGAGACCCAGTACTTC	CASSLQRTGGAETQYF
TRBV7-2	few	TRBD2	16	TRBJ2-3	TGTGCCAGCAGCTATAGCGGGGGGGCCGGAGGAGATACGCAGTATTTT	CASSYSGGAGGDTQYF
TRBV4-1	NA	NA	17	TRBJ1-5	TGCGCCAGCAGCCAAGCGGGTCGTGGGTTGAGCAATCAGCCCCAGCATTTT	CASSQAGRGLSNQPQHF
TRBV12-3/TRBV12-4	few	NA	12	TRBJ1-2	TGTGCCAGCAGTTTTTTGGAGGCTGGCTACACCTTC	CASSFLEAGYTF
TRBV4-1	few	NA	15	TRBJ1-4	TGCGCCAGCAGCCAAGTTTTGACGGTTAATGAAAAACTGTTTTTT	CASSQVLTVNEKLFF
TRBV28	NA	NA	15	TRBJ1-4	TGTGCCAGCAGTACCGGGACCCTCATAACAGCAAAACTGTTTTTT	CASSTGTLITAKLFF
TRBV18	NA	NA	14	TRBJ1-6	TGTGCCAGCTCATTCGGACGGTTTAATTCACCCCTCCACTTT	CASSFGRFNSPLHF
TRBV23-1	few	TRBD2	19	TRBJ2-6	TGCGCCAGCAGTCAGCTCGGGGGGAGGGGAGGCTCTGGGGCCAACGTCCTGACTTTC	CASSQLGGRGGSGANVLTF
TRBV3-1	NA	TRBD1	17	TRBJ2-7	TGTGCCAGCAGCCAAGGGCTTGGGACAGGGGCCACCTACGAGCAGTACTTC	CASSQGLGTGATYEQYF
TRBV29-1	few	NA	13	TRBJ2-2	TGCAGCGTTCAAGGGGCGAACACCGGGGAGCTGTTTTTT	CSVQGANTGELFF
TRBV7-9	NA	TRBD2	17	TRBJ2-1	TGTGCCAGCAGCTTAGCTAGTAGCGGGGGGGCCTACAATGAGCAGTTCTTC	CASSLASSGGAYNEQFF
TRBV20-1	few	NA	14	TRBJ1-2	TGCAGTGCTAGCGCAGGGAGTGCAAACTATGGCTACACCTTC	CSASAGSANYGYTF
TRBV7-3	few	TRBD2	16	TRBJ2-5	TGTGCCAGCAGCTTTTCCGGGACTAGCGGGAGAGAGACCCAGTACTTC	CASSFSGTSGRETQYF
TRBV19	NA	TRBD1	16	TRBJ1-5	TGTGCCAGTAGTGTCAACAGGGGCGGTGGCAATCAGCCCCAGCATTTT	CASSVNRGGGNQPQHF
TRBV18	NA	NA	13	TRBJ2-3	TGTGCCAGCTCACCACCGAGTGCGGGTACGCAGTATTTT	CASSPPSAGTQYF
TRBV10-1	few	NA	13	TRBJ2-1	TGCGCCAGCAGTGATTCAATCTGGGGTGAGCAGTTCTTC	CASSDSIWGEQFF
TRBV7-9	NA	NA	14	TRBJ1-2	TGTGCCAGCAGGCGTTCACAGGGAACGGGCGGCTACACCTTC	CASRRSQGTGGYTF
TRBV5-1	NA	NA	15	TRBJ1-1	TGCGCCAGCAGCTTGGTCAGGGCAGCTCGGACTGAAGCTTTCTTT	CASSLVRAARTEAFF
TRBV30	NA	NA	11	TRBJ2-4	TGTGCCTGGAGTGTCGGACAAGTTCAGTACTTC	CAWSVGQVQYF
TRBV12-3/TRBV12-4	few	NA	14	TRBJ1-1	TGTGCCAGCAGTTTAAGTCAAGGAGACACTGAAGCTTTCTTT	CASSLSQGDTEAFF
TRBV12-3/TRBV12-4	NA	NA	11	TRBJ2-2	TGTGCCAGCAGTTTAGGCGTGGAGCTGTTTTTT	CASSLGVELFF
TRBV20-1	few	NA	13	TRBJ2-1	TGCAGTGCTAGAGACCGGGACGGCAATGAGCAGTTCTTC	CSARDRDGNEQFF
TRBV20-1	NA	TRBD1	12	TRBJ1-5	TGCAGTGCTGGGGACAGGGTTCAGCCCCAGCATTTT	CSAGDRVQPQHF
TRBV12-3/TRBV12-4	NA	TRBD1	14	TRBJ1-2	TGTGCCAGCAGCCTTCTTGGGACAGGCTATGGCTACACCTTC	CASSLLGTGYGYTF
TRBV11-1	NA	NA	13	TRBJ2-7	TGTGCCAGCAGCTCGACAGCCCTCTACGAGCAGTACTTC	CASSSTALYEQYF
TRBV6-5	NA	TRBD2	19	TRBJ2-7	TGTGCCAGCAGTTACTCAGGGACTAGCGGGGGAACCTTCTCCTACGAGCAGTACTTC	CASSYSGTSGGTFSYEQYF
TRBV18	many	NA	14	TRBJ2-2	TGTGCCAGCTCACCAGGCTTGAACACCGGGGAGCTGTTTTTT	CASSPGLNTGELFF
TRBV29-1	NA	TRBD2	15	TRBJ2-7	TGCAGCGTTGTAGGAGTAGCGGGGACGACGGGGGAGCAGTACTTC	CSVVGVAGTTGEQYF
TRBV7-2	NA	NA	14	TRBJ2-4	TGTGCCAGCAAGCCGGGTCTAGCCAAAAACATTCAGTACTTC	CASKPGLAKNIQYF
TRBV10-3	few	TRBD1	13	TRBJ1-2	TGTGCCATCAGTGAGACAGGGGTGCCTGGCTACACCTTC	CAISETGVPGYTF
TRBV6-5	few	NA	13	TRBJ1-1	TGTGCCAGCAGTTACTCGAATTTTGGTGAAGCTTTCTTT	CASSYSNFGEAFF
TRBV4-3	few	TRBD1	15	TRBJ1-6	TGCGCCAGCAGCCAGGCCAGGGGGAACAATTCACCCCTCCACTTT	CASSQARGNNSPLHF
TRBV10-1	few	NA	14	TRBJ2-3	TGCGCCAGCAGTGAGTCTTACAGGGTCGATACGCAGTATTTT	CASSESYRVDTQYF
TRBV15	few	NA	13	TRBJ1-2	TGTGCCACCAGCAGCAGAGAGGTCGACGGCTACACCTTC	CATSSREVDGYTF
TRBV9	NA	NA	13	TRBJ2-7	TGTGCCAGCAGCGTAGAATTCAAGGACGAGCAGTACTTC	CASSVEFKDEQYF
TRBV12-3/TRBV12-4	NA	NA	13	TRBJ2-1	TGTGCCAGCAGTTTCGGCCCGACGGGTGAGCAGTTCTTC	CASSFGPTGEQFF
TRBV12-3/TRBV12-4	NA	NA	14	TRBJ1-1	TGTGCCAGCAGTTTACAAAGGGAGGGGGGGATAGCTTTCTTT	CASSLQREGGIAFF
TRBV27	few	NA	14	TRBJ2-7	TGTGCCAGCAGAGACTTCCCTGGGACCTACGAGCAGTACTTC	CASRDFPGTYEQYF
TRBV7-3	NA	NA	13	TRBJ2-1	TGTGCCAGCAGCTTAGCCGGCACGAATGAGCAGTTCTTC	CASSLAGTNEQFF
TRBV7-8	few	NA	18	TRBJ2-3	TGTGCCAGCAGCTTAGGGCGGTCCGGTGGGTTGGTCACAGATACGCAGTATTTT	CASSLGRSGGLVTDTQYF
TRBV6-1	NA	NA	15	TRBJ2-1	TGTGCCAGCAGGGGGTTACCCCGGCCCTACAATGAGCAGTTCTTC	CASRGLPRPYNEQFF
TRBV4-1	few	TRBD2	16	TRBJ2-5	TGCGCCAGCAGCCAAGATAGGCACAGAGCGGGGGAGACCCAGTACTTC	CASSQDRHRAGETQYF